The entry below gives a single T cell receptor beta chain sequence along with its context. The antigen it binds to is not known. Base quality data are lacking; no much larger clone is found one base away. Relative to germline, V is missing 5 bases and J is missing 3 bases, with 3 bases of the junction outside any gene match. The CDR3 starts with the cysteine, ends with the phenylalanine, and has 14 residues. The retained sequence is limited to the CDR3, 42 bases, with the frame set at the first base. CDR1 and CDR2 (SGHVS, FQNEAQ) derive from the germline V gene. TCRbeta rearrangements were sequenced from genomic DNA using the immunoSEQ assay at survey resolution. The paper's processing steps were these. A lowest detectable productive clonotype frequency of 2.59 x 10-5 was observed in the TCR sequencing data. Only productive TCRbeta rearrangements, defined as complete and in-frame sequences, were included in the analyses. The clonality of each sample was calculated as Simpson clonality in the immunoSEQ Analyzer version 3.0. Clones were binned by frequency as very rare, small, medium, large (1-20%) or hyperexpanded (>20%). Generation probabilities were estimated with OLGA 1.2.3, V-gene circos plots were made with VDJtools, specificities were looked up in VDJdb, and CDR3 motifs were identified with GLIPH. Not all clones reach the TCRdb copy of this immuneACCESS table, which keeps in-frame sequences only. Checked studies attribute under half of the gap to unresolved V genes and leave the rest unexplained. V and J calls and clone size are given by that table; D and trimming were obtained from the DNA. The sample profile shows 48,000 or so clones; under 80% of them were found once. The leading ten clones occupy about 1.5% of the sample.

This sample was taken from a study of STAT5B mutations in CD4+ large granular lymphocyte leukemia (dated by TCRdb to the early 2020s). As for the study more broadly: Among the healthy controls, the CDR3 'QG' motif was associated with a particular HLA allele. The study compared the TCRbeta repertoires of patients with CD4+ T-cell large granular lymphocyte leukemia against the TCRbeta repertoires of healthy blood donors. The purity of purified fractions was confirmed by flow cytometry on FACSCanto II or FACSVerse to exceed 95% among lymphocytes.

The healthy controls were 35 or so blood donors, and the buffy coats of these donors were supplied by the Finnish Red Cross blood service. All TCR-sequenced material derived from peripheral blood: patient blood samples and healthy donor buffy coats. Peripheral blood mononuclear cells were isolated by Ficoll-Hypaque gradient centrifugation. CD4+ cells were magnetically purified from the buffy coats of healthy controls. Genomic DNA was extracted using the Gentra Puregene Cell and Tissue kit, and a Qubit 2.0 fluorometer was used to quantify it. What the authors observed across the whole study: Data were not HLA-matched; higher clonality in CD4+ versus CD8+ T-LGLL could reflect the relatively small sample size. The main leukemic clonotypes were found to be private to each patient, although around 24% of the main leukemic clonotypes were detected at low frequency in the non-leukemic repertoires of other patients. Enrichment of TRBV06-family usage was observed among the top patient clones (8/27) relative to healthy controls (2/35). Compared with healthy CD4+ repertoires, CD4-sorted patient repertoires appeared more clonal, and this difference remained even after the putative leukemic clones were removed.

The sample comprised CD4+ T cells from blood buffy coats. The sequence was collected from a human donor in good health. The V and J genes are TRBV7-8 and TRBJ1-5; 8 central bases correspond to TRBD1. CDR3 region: CASSRQGNNQPQHF. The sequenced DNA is TGTGCCAGCAGCCGACAGGGGAACAATCAGCCCCAGCATTTT.